A single T cell receptor (beta chain) is shown here with its context. These data come from a study of blood T cell repertoires in COVID-19. At the level of the study: Specimens from acute and convalescent COVID-19 originated in the United States, Italy and Spain. T cells, B-cell-depleted T cells, or PBMCs provided the cDNA or gDNA that served as material.

Trimming took 3 bases from V and 0 from J, leaving 24 bases between them. The V gene's germline CDR1 is DFQATT and CDR2 SNEGSKA (reference sequence). CDR3 length: 18 amino acids. Per the original methods: Nucleated cell number was recorded as an estimate derived from reference gene primer amplification. Only in-frame clones appear in the TCRdb table, and some are missing; sequencing was by immunoSEQ multiplex PCR. V and J calls plus clone size are reproduced from that table; the DNA served to infer D and trimming. This sample carries 100,000 to 150,000 clones, 88% of them seen once, and the ten largest clones take 0.88%.

The chain uses TRBV20-1 and TRBJ2-7, with D possibly TRBD1 on 5 matching bases. This sequence originates from a woman aged 45-65 years with active or convalescent COVID-19. The sample consisted of peripheral blood. The CDR3 loop reads CSASFFQTRQSLSYEQYF. CDR3 DNA sequence: TGCAGTGCTAGTTTTTTCCAGACCAGACAGTCTCTCTCCTACGAGCAGTACTTC.